This paragraph covers one T cell receptor beta chain sequence. Its binding antigen is unknown. No per-base quality is available; no much larger clone lies one base away. TCRbeta CDR3 regions were amplified from genomic DNA using the immunoSEQ Assay, a bias-controlled multiplex PCR. Processing in the source paper ran as follows. The number of nucleated cells in each sample was estimated from the amplification of reference gene primers within the assay. To quantify the absolute abundance of each unique TCRbeta CDR3 rearrangement, sequence reads were collapsed and filtered. For each sample, productive Simpson clonality was calculated by taking the square root of Simpson's diversity index across productive rearrangements. TCRdb took this table from immuneACCESS and kept in-frame rearrangements with V and J called. Such tables lack part of the clones; where checked against another copy, unresolved V genes explain under half of the gap, and the rest is unexplained. V and J calls and clone size follow that table, whereas D and trimming were derived from the DNA. The sample profile shows around 220,000 clones; 75% to 90% of them were found once. Over 7% of the sample goes to the ten largest clones.

The source of the sample is a study of blood T cell repertoires in COVID-19 (dated by TCRdb to the early 2020s). Regarding the study in general: Samples from collaborators originated in the United States, Italy and Spain and spanned both the acute and convalescent phases of COVID-19. The repertoires were released in a freely available public database meant as a resource for research on the immune response to SARS-CoV-2. HLA class I and class II types, where available, came from metadata supplied by the sample provider rather than from assay-based typing. The material from the prospective study consisted of cDNA or gDNA derived from T cells, B-cell-depleted T cells, or PBMCs. Deeply sampled blood TCRbeta repertoires from subjects exposed to, actively infected with, or recovered from COVID-19 were included in the dataset. A de-identified subject ID, COVID-19 status, age in years and sex were almost always included in the sample metadata. The samples were drawn from two sources: the first 160 participants of the ongoing ImmuneRACE study, and 1,000 to 1,500 subjects contributed by 6 global collaborators.

In the germline V gene, CDR1 corresponds to MGHRA and CDR2 to YSYEKL. V is reduced by 3 bases and J by 9 bases, leaving a spacing of 15 bases between them. Taken from cysteine to phenylalanine, the CDR3 has 15 residues. Kept here is only the CDR3 DNA, which spans 45 bases and is read in frame from base 1. One collaborating source in Seattle enrolled patients while the patients were actively infected and followed the patients over time throughout the course of disease. The collaborating institutions used their own protocols to collect whole blood in K2EDTA tubes. For TCRbeta analysis, collaborators shipped samples in one of three forms: frozen whole blood, isolated PBMCs, or DNA extracted from either of those sample types. Summary of the overall study and its limitations: Clinical and demographic metadata were provided uncurated, with the amount varying by source and participant.

This receptor chain uses TRBV4-1 and TRBJ1-6; no D gene call is confident. The sequencing sample was made of peripheral blood. This receptor was identified in a woman at least 80 years old with COVID-19, enrolled during active disease. The DNA is TGCGCCAGCAGCCAGACCTCTTGGGGAGGTTCACCCCTCCACTTT. Protein translation: CASSQTSWGGSPLHF.